The entry that follows covers one T cell receptor (beta chain) sequence. Its antigen is unidentified. With 3 bases removed from V and 1 base from J, the gap between germline ends came to 12 bases. The CDR3 is 15 amino acids. The germline CDR1 and CDR2 sequences are ENHRY and SYGVKD. This sample stems from a study of shared clonotypes between healthy human individuals. On the study more broadly: The plates for each donor numbered three CD4 naive, three CD4 memory, two CD8 naive and one CD8 memory. Points from the study as a whole: All-four-donor shared clonotypes had higher generation probabilities than non-shared clonotypes did. Sequencing depth was expected to affect clonotype sharing among donors.

Naive CD8 cells lacked CD45RO and underwent positive selection for CCR7, leaving out terminally differentiated effector memory CD45RA+ cells. The data were produced by immunoSEQ multiplex PCR, yet TCRdb's version contains in-frame clones alone and is incomplete. Of roughly 600,000 clones listed, 95% to 98% are singletons. Material for sequencing was naive CD8+ T cells sorted from blood. This TCR derives from a man aged 30 to 39 in good health. This chain connects TRBV10-3 to TRBJ1-1; no firm D call. CDR3 protein: CAISDSVQENTEAFF. Here the CDR3 DNA reads TGTGCCATCAGTGATTCCGTGCAGGAGAACACTGAAGCTTTCTTT.